This TCR beta chain was observed in a study of blood T cell repertoires in COVID-19. Study processing details: Nucleated cell number was recorded as an estimate derived from reference gene primer amplification. The protocol was immunoSEQ multiplex PCR, while the TCRdb copy is restricted to in-frame clones and leaves out a portion. Clone size and the V and J calls come from that table; the DNA yielded D and trimming. The sample has roughly 260,000 clones; approximately 86% are singletons. The CDR3 loop spans 22 amino acids. Germline assignment: CDR1 SGHDN and CDR2 FVKESK. V gave up 4 bases and J gave up 4 bases, with 34 bases separating them.

The sample comprised peripheral blood. This rearrangement joins TRBV14 to TRBJ2-2; D possibly corresponds to TRBD2 (7 bases). This TCR derives from a man aged 35-49 years who had recovered from COVID-19. As DNA, the CDR3 is TGTGCCAGCAGCCCGAGGAACTGGGGGGGCAAAGGATCCGGAAAGGGCACCGGGGAGCTGTTTTTT. It yields the protein CASSPRNWGGKGSGKGTGELFF.